This TCR beta chain was profiled in a study of cytomegalovirus exposure and HLA in healthy donors. As for this clone: Its antigen is unidentified.

The V end lost 0 bases, the J end lost 2 bases, and 5 bases lay between the germline ends. The germline V gene has CDR1 SGDLS and CDR2 YYNGEE. The CDR3 extends over 13 amino acids. This table comes from immunoSEQ multiplex PCR, and its TCRdb copy is limited to in-frame clones, with some not included. The sample holds 150,000 to 170,000 clones, about 86% seen once. Study-level points and caveats: Many donors carried some public TCRs, although rarity characterized most TCR sequences. According to a subsequent analysis, TCR clusters identified in the first cohort showed a tendency to co-occur across the approximately 130 validation repertoires. The authors enumerated around 150 TCR beta chains as linked to cytomegalovirus. Per published reports, the classifier diagnosed cytomegalovirus status with high specificity and sensitivity.

The receptor was isolated from a human donor in good health. This chain joins TRBV9 and TRBJ1-1; no clear D gene. Sequencing was done on a sample of PBMCs. The CDR3 protein is CASSVDTNTEAFF. CDR3 DNA sequence: TGTGCCAGCAGCGTAGACACAAACACTGAAGCTTTCTTT. Combining the CDR3 with reference TRBV9 and TRBJ1-1 gives the whole variable domain DSGVTQTPKHLITATGQRVTLRCSPRSGDLSVYWYQQSLDQGLQFLIQYYNGEERAKGNILERFSAQQFPDLHSELNLSSLELGDSALYFCASSVDTNTEAFFGQGTRLTVV.